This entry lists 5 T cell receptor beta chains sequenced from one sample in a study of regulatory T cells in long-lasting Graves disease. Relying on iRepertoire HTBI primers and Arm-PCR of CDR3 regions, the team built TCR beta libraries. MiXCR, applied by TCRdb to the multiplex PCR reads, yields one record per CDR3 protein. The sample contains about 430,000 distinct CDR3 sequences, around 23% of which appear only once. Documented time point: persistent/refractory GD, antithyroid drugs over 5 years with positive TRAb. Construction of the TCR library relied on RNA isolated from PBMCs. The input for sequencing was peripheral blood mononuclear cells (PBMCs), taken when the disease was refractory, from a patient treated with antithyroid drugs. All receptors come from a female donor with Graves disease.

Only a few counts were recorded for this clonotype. This chain's CDR3 is CASSYSGRMNTGELFF. The DNA for the CDR3 is TGTGCCAGCAGCTATAGCGGGAGGATGAACACCGGGGAGCTGTTTTTT. This chain joins TRBV11-2 and TRBJ2-2, with 10 bases fitting TRBD2. CDR3 length equals 16 residues. Per the germline V gene, CDR1 is SGHAT and CDR2 is FQNNGV. The V gene end was trimmed by 4 bases and the J gene end by 1 base; junction bases not matched to a gene: 3.

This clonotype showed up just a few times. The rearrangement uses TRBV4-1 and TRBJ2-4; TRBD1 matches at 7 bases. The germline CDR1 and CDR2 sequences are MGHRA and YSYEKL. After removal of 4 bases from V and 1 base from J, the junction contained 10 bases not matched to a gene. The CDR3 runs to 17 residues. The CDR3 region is CASSPLSTGDAKNIQYF. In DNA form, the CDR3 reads TGCGCCAGCAGCCCGTTATCCACAGGGGATGCCAAAAACATTCAGTACTTC.

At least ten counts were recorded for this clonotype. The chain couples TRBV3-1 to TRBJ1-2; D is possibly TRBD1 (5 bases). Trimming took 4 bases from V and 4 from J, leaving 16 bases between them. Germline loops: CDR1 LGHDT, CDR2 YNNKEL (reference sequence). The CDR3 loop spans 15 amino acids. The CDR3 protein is CASSRTGESFYGYTF. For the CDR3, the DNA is TGTGCCAGCAGCCGGACGGGGGAGTCTTTCTATGGCTACACCTTC.

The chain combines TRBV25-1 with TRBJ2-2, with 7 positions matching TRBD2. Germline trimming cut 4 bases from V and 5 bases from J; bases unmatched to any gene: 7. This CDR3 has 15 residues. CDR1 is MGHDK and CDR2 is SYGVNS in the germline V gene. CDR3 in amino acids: CASSGGGRWTGELFF. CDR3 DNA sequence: TGTGCCAGCAGTGGGGGGGGGAGATGGACCGGGGAGCTGTTTTTT.

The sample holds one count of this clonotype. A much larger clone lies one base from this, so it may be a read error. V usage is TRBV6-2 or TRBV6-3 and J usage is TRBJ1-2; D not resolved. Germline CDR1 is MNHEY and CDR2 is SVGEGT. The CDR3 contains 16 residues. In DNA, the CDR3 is TGTGCCGGCAGTTTAACAGATGAAATTACTAACTATGGCTACACCTTC. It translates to CAGSLTDEITNYGYTF.